This T cell receptor (beta chain) was documented in a study of cytomegalovirus exposure and HLA in healthy donors. Overall study results and limits: A later analysis revealed that TCR association rates differed between HLA loci, peaking at DRB1 and bottoming out at HLA-C.

This clone was picked up a small number of times. Its target is unknown. PCR used 60 Vbeta primers and 13 Jbeta primers. Data came from immunoSEQ multiplex PCR; TCRdb stores just in-frame clones and leaves some out. Of more than 85,000 clones listed, 13% to 15% are singletons. Germline CDR1 reads LGHNA; CDR2 reads YSLEER. The CDR3 totals 15 residues. Trimming pared 2 bases from V and 2 bases from J, leaving 12 bases between. This TCR was recovered from a female donor in good health and CMV-seronegative. The sequenced material came from PBMCs. The rearrangement links TRBV4-3 to TRBJ2-5; possible D gene TRBD1, 6 bases. CDR3 region: CASSQYTGFQETQYF. The CDR3 region has the DNA TGCGCCAGCAGCCAATATACAGGGTTTCAAGAGACCCAGTACTTC.